The clone carrying this T cell receptor (beta chain) was observed a few times. Its antigen is undetermined. This CDR3 has 14 amino acids. Germline V lookup: CDR1 SGHRS, CDR2 YFSETQ. Deletions cut 4 bases from V and 5 bases from J, with 15 bases between. Study-wide results and limits: Tumor Treg TCRs overlapped most with tumor naive CD4+ cells.

CD25-based Treg depletion was applied to purified naive CD4+ T cells. Full-length variable regions came from constant-region reverse primers plus semi-nested Nested Universal Primer A PCR. TCRdb re-called the 5' RACE reads with MiXCR, one entry per CDR3 protein. The sample lists over 50,000 distinct CDR3 sequences, over 20% occurring once. This TCR was recovered from a female donor with breast cancer. The sequencing sample was made of tumor-infiltrating naive CD4+ T cells sorted from the breast tumor. Subset of the sample: naive CD4+ T cells, CD4+CD45RA+CD25-. The chain couples TRBV5-1 to TRBJ1-1; D possibly corresponds to TRBD1 (6 bases). For the CDR3, the DNA is TGCGCCAGCAGCGCGGGGGGGCAGGGTACTGAAGCTTTCTTT. It codes for CASSAGGQGTEAFF.